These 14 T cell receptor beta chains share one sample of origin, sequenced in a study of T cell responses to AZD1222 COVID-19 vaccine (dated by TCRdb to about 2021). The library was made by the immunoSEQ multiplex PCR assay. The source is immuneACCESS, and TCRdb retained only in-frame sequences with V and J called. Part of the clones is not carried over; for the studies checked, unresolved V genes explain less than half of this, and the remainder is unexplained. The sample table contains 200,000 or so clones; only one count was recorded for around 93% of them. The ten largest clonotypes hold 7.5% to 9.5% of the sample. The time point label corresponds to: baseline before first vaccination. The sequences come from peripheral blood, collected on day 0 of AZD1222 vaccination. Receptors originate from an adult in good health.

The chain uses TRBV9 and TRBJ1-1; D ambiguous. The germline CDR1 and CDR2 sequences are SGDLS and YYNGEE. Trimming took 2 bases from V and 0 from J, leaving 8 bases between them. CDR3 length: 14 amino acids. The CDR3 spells CASSVQALNTEAFF. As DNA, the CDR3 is TGTGCCAGCAGCGTCCAAGCACTGAACACTGAAGCTTTCTTT.

The DNA for the CDR3 is TGTGCCAGCAGTCTAGGGACAGTCTACGAGCAGTACTTC. Translating gives CASSLGTVYEQYF. This chain uses TRBV6-5 with TRBJ2-7, with 7 positions matching TRBD1. V was clipped by 5 bases and J by 3 bases; unmatched bases: 4. The CDR3 runs 13 residues. The germline CDR1 and CDR2 sequences are MNHEY and SVGAGI.

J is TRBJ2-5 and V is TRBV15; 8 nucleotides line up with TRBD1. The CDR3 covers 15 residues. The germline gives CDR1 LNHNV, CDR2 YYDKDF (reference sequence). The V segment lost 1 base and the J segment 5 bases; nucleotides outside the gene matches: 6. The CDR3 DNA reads TGTGCCACCAGCAGAGGGACAGGGATGGGGGAGACCCAGTACTTC. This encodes CATSRGTGMGETQYF. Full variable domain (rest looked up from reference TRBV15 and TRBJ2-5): DAMVIQNPRYQVTQFGKPVTLSCSQTLNHNVMYWYQQKSSQAPKLLFHYYDKDFNNEADTPDNFQSRRPNTSFCFLDIRSPGLGDTAMYLCATSRGTGMGETQYFGPGTRLLVL.

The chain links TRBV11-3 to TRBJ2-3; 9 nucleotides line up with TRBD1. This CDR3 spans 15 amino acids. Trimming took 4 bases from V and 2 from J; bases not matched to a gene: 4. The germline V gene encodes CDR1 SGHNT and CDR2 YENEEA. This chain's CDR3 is CASSSGTGFTDTQYF. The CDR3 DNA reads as TGTGCCAGCAGCTCCGGGACAGGGTTCACAGATACGCAGTATTTT.

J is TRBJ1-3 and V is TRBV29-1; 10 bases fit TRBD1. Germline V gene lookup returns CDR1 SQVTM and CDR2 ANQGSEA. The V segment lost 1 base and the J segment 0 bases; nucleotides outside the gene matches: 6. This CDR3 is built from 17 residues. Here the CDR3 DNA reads TGCAGCGTTGAAGCCTCCCGGGACAGGGGCTCTGGAAACACCATATATTTT. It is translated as CSVEASRDRGSGNTIYF.

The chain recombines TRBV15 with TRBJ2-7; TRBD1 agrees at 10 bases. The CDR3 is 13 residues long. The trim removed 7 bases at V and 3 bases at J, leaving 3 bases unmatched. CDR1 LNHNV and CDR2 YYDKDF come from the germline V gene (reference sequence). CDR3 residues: CATTRDRGYEQYF. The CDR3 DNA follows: TGTGCCACCACCCGGGACAGGGGCTACGAGCAGTACTTC.

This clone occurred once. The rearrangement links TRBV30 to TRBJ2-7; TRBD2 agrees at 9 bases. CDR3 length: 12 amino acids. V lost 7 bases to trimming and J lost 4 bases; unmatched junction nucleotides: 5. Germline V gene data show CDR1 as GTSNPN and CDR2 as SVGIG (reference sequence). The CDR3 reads CALRREGYEQYF. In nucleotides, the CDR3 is TGTGCCTTAAGGCGGGAGGGTTACGAGCAGTACTTC. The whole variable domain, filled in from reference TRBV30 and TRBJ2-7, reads SQTIHQWPATLVQPVGSPLSLECTVEGTSNPNLYWYRQAAGRGLQLLFYSVGIGQISSEVPQNLSASRPQDRQFILSSKKLLLSDSGFYLCALRREGYEQYFGPGTRLTVT.

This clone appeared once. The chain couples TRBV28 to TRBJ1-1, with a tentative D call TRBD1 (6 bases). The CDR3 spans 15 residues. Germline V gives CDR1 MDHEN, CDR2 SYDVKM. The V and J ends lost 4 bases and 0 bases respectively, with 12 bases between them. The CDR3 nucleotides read TGTGCCAGCAGTTCACCGGGACACCTGAACACTGAAGCTTTCTTT. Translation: CASSSPGHLNTEAFF.

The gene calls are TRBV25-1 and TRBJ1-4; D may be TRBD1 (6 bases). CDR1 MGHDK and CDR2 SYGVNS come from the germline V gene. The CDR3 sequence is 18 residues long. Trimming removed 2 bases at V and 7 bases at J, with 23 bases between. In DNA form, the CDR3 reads TGTGCCAGCAGTGAAATAGGGGCCGGGACACCAGGGAGTGAAAAACTGTTTTTT. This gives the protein CASSEIGAGTPGSEKLFF. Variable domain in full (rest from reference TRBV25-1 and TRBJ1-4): EADIYQTPRYLVIGTGKKITLECSQTMGHDKMYWYQQDPGMELHLIHYSYGVNSTEKGDLSSESTVSRIRTEHFPLTLESARPSHTSQYLCASSEIGAGTPGSEKLFFGSGTQLSVL.

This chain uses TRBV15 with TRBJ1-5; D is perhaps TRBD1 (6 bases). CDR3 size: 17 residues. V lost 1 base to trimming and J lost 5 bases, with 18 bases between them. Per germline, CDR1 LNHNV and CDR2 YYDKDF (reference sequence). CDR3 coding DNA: TGTGCCACCAGCAGAGGCCAGGGGAGACGTACGGATCAGCCCCAGCATTTT. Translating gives CATSRGQGRRTDQPQHF.

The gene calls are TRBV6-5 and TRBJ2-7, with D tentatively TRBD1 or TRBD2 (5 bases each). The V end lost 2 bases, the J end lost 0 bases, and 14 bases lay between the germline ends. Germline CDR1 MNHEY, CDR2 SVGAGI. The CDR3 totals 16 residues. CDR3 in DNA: TGTGCCAGCAGTTACCTGGGACCGATAGACTCCTACGAGCAGTACTTC. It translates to CASSYLGPIDSYEQYF.

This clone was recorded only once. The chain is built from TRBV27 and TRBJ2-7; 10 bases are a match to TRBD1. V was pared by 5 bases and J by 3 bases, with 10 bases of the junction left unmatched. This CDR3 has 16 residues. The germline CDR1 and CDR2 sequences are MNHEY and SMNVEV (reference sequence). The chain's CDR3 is CASSVEPGQGYYEQYF. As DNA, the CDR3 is TGTGCCAGCAGTGTCGAACCGGGACAGGGGTACTACGAGCAGTACTTC.

DNA for the CDR3: TGCAGCGTCCGGGCTCCCGGCGGCACTGAAGCTTTCTTT. It specifies CSVRAPGGTEAFF. This sequence joins TRBV29-1 and TRBJ1-1; D call uncertain. V lost 6 bases, J lost 4 bases, and 15 bases lay in between. Germline V CDR1 and CDR2: SQVTM, ANQGSEA. The CDR3 runs to 13 residues.

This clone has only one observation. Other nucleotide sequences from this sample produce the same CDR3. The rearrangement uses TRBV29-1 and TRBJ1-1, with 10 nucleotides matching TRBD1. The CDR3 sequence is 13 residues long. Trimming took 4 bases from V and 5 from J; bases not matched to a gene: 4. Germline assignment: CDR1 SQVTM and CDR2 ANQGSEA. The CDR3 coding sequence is TGCAGCGTTGCGACAGGGGGCCGGACTGAAGCTTTCTTT. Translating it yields CSVATGGRTEAFF. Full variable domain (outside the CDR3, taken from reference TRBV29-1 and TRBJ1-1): SAVISQKPSRDICQRGTSLTIQCQVDSQVTMMFWYRQQPGQSLTLIATANQGSEATYESGFVIDKFPISRPNLTFSTLTVSNMSPEDSSIYLCSVATGGRTEAFFGQGTRLTVV.